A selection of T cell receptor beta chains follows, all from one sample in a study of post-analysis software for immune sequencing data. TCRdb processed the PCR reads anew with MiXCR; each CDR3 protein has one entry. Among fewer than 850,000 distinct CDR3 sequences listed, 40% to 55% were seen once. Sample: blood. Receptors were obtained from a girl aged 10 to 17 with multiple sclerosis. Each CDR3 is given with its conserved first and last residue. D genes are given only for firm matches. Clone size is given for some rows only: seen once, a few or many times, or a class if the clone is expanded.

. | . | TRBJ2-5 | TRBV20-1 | TGCAGTGCTCACCCTACAGGGTTGGAGACCCAGTACTTC | CSAHPTGLETQYF
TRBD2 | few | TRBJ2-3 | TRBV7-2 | TGTGCCAGCAGCTGGCGGACTAGCGGGAGAGATACGCAGTATTTT | CASSWRTSGRDTQYF
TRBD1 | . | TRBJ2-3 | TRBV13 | TGTGCCAGCAGCTCCCAGGGGGTAGGCACAGATACGCAGTATTTT | CASSSQGVGTDTQYF
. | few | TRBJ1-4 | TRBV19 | TGTGCCAGTAGTATGTGGGCAACTAATGAAAAACTGTTTTTT | CASSMWATNEKLFF
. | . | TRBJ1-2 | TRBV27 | TGTGCCAGCAGCAAGAAGGGGGTGCTAGGCTACACCTTC | CASSKKGVLGYTF
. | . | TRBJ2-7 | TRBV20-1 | TGCAGTGCTAGCCCCAAGGGGCCTCTTCAGGAGCAGTACTTC | CSASPKGPLQEQYF
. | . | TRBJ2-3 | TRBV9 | TGTGCCAGCAGCGCTCCCCACAGGGAGGCCACAGATACGCAGTATTTT | CASSAPHREATDTQYF
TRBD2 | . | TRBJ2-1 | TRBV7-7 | TGTGCCGTGGGGGCGGGAGGGCCATACAATGAGCAGTTCTTC | CAVGAGGPYNEQFF
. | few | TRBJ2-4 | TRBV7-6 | TGTGCCAGCAGCTTAGAATGGACCAGTCGGGAGCAGTACTTC | CASSLEWTSREQYF
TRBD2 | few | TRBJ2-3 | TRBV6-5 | TGTGCCAGCAGTTACGGCGGGAGAGCGTCAGATACGCAGTATTTT | CASSYGGRASDTQYF
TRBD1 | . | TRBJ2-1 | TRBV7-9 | TGTGCCAGCAGCTTAGCGCTGGGACAGATCAATGAGCAGTTCTTC | CASSLALGQINEQFF
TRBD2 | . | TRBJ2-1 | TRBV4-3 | TGCGCCAGCAGCCAAAGACTAGCGGCTTACAATGAGCAGTTCTTC | CASSQRLAAYNEQFF
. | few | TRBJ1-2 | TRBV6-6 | TGTGCCAGCAGTTACTCCGCGCTCGGAGCGAACTATGGCTACACCTTC | CASSYSALGANYGYTF
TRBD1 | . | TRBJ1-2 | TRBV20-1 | TGCAGTGGGGTCAGGCCGGGACAGCATCGCTATGGCTACACCTTC | CSGVRPGQHRYGYTF